This TCR beta chain was observed in a study of T-cell reconstitution after alpha-beta-depleted transplantation in children. Preparation of the TCRbeta library used unique molecular identifiers. MiXCR, run by TCRdb on the PCR reads, gives a single entry per CDR3 protein. The table includes more than 550,000 distinct CDR3 sequences, 8% to 11% detected once. This specimen was PBMCs from the stem cell graft donor, taken from the stem cell graft. The TCR originated in a human donor who donated a stem cell graft to a child with acute myeloid leukemia.

The DNA of the CDR3 is TGTGCCAGCTCACCCCCTGTCGGGGGTACTAGCTCCTACAATGAGCAGTTCTTC. Translating it yields CASSPPVGGTSSYNEQFF. J is TRBJ2-1 and V is TRBV18, with TRBD2 as a possible D gene (6 bases). Trimming took 3 bases from V and 0 from J, leaving 18 bases between them. CDR1 is KGHSH, CDR2 LQKENI, per germline. The CDR3 contains 18 residues.